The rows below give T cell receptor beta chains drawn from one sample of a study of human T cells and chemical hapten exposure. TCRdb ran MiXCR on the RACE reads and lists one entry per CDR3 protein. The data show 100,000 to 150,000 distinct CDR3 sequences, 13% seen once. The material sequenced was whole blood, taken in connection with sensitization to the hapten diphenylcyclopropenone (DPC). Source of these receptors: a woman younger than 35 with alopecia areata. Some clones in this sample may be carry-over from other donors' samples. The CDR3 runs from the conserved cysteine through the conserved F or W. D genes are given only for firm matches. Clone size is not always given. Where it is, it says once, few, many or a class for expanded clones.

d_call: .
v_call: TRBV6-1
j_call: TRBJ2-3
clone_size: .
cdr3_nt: TGTGCCAGCAGTGACCCCGTACTAGCTGGCACAGATACGCAGTATTTT
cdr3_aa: CASSDPVLAGTDTQYF

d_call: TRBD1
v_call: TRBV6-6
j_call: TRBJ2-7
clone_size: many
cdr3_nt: TGTGCCAGCAGTTACTCAGGGGGCCGAATTATGCAGTACTTC
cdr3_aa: CASSYSGGRIMQYF

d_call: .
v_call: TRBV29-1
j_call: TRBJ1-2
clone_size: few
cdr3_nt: TGCAGCGTCGGACAGAACTATGGCTACACCTTC
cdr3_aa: CSVGQNYGYTF

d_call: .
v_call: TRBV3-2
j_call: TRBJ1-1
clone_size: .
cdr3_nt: TGTGCCAGCAGCCAACCCTGGTACCGTGGAACTGAAGCTTTCTTT
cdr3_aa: CASSQPWYRGTEAFF

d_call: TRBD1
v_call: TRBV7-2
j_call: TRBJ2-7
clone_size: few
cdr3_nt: TGTGCCAGCAGCTACGGGACAGGATCCTACGAGCAGTACTTC
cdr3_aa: CASSYGTGSYEQYF

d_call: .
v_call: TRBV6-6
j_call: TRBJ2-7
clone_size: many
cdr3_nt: TGTGCCAGCAGTTACTCCCCCGTGACCACCTACGAGCAGTACTTC
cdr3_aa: CASSYSPVTTYEQYF

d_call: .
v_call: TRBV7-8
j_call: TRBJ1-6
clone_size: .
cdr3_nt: TGTGCCAGCAGCCTCGCAGCACCCGGGTTCGTTAATTCACCCCTCCACTTT
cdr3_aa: CASSLAAPGFVNSPLHF

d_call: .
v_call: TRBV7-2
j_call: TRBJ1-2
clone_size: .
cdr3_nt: TGTGCCAGCAGCCCCGAATCCACTAACTATGGCTACACCTTC
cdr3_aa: CASSPESTNYGYTF

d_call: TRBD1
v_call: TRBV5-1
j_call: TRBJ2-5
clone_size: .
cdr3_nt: TGCGCCAGCAGCTCGGGACAGTCGGAGACCCAGTACTTC
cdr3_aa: CASSSGQSETQYF

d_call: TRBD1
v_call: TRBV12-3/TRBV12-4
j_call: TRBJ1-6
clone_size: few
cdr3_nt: TGTGCCAGCAGTTTCGGGACAGGGTTTAGCGATTCACCCCTCCACTTT
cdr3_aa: CASSFGTGFSDSPLHF

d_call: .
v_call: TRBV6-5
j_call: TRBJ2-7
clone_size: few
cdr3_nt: TGTGCCAGCAGACCAGGGTGGGGAGTCTACGAGCAGTACTTC
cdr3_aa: CASRPGWGVYEQYF

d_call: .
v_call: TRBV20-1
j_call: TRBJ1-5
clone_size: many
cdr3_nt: TGCAGTGCTAGAAAGGGCAGGGACCAGCCCCAGCATTTT
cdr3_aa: CSARKGRDQPQHF

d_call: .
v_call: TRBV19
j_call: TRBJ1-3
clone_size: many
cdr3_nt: TGTGCCAGTAGTATAGATGGGGACCTCCGACGGACCATATATTTT
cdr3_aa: CASSIDGDLRRTIYF

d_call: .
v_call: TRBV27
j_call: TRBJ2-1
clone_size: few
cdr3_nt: TGTGCCAGCTGGTCGGCCCCCCAGAATGAGCAGTTCTTC
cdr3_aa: CASWSAPQNEQFF

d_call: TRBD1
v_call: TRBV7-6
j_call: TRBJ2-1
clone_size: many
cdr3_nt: TGTGCCAGCAGCTTGGGGGACAGGGTGTACAATGAGCAGTTCTTC
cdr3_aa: CASSLGDRVYNEQFF

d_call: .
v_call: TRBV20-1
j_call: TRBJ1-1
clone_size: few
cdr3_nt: TGCAGTGCTAGGGGGCAGGGTATGAAAGCTTTCTTT
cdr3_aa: CSARGQGMKAFF

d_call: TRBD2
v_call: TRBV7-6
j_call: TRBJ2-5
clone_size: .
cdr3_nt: TGTGCCAGCAGCTTAGAAGGCGGGACTAGCATGTACCAAGAGACCCAGTACTTC
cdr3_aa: CASSLEGGTSMYQETQYF

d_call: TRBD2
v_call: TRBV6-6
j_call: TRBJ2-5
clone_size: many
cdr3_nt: TGTGCCAGCAGTTACGGGACTAGCGGGGGCCAAGAGACCCAGTACTTC
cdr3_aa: CASSYGTSGGQETQYF

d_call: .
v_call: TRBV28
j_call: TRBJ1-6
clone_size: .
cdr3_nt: TGTGCCAGCAGCCTAAAGTTGACATCCACTAATAATTCACCCCTCCACTTT
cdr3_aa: CASSLKLTSTNNSPLHF

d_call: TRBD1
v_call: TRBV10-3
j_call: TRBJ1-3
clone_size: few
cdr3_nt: TGTGCCATCAGTGAGCCGGACAGGGGGGCTGGAAACACCATATATTTT
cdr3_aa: CAISEPDRGAGNTIYF

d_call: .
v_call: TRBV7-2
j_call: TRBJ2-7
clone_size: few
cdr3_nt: TGTGCCAGCAGCTTATCCGTGGCAGTCGCCTACGAGCAGTACTTC
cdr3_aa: CASSLSVAVAYEQYF

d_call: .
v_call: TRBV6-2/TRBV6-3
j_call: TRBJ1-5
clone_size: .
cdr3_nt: TGTGCCAGCAGTTACTCCGGGCCCCAGTTATCACCCCAGCATTTT
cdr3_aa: CASSYSGPQLSPQHF

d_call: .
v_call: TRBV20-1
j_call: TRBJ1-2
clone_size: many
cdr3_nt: TGCAGTGCTAGAGACACGGGACACCTTGGCTACACCTTC
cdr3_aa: CSARDTGHLGYTF

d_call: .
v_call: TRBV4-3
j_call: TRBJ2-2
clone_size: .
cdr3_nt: TGCGCCAGCAGCCAATCGGACGAGCTAAACACCGGGGAGCTGTTTTTT
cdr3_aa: CASSQSDELNTGELFF

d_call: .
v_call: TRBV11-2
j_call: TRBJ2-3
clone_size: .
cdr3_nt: TGTGCCAGCAACATTTATCCCGGGACACTAAGCACAGATACGCAGTATTTT
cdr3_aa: CASNIYPGTLSTDTQYF

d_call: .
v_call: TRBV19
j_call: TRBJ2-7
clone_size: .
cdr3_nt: TGTGCCAGTAGTACGCTGGACAGAACCTACGAGCAGTACTTC
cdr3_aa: CASSTLDRTYEQYF

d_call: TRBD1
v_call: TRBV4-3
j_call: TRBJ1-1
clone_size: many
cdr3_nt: TGCGCCAGCAGCCAAGTGGGGGGACAGGCAGCTTTCTTT
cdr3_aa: CASSQVGGQAAFF

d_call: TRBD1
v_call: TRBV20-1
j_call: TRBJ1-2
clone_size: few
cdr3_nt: TGCAGTGCTAGTTCGGCAGGGGGAAACTATGGCTACACCTTC
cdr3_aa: CSASSAGGNYGYTF

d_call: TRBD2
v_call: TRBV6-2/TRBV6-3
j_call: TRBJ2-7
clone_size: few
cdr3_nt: TGTGCCAGCAGTTCCAGAGCGGGGGTGGCCTACGAGCAGTACTTC
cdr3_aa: CASSSRAGVAYEQYF

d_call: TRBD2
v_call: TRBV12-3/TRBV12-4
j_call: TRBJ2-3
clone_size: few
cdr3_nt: TGTGCCAGCAGTTTCAGCGGGGGAAGTCCAGATACGCAGTATTTT
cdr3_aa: CASSFSGGSPDTQYF

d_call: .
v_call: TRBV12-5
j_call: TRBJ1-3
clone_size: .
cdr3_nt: TGTGCTAGTGGTTTGCCCCGGTACCCTACGGGTGGAAACACCATATATTTT
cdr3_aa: CASGLPRYPTGGNTIYF

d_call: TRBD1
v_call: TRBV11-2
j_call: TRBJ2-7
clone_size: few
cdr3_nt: TGTGCCGTAACAGGGGGCCTTACCTACGAGCAGTACTTC
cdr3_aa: CAVTGGLTYEQYF